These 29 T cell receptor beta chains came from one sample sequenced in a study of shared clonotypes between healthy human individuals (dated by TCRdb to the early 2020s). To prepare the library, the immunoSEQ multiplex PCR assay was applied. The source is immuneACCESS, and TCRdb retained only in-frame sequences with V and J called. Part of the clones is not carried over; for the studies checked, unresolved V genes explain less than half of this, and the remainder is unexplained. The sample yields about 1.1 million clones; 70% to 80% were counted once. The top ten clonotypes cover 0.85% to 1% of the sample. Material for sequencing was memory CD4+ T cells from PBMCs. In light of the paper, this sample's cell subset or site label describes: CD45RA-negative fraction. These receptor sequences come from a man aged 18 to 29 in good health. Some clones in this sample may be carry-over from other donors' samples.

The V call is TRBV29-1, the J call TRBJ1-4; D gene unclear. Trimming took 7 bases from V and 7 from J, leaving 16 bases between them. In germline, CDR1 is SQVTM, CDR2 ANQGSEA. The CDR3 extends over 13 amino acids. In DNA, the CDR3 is TGCAGCGCCCAAAGGGCAGGCCCTGAAAAACTGTTTTTT. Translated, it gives CSAQRAGPEKLFF.

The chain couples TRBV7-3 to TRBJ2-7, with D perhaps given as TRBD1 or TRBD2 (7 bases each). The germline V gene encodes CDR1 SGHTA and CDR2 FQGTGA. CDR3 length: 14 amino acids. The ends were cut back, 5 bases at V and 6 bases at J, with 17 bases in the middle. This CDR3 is CASSLSGTEGEQYF. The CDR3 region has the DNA TGTGCCAGCAGCCTAAGCGGGACAGAAGGCGAGCAGTACTTC.

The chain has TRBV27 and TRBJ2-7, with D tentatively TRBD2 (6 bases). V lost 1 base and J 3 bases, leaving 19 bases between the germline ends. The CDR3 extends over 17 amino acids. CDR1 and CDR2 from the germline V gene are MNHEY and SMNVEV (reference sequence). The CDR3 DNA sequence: TGTGCCAGCAGTTTATATCTTCCGGGAGCCGGGCGCTACGAGCAGTACTTC. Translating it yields CASSLYLPGAGRYEQYF.

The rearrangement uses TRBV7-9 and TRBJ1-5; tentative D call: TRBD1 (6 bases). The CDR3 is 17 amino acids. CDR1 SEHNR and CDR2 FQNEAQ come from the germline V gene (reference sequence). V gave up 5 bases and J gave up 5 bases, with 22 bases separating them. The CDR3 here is CASSPGGGRPLDQPQHF. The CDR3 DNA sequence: TGTGCCAGCAGCCCAGGCGGGGGGCGCCCCTTAGATCAGCCCCAGCATTTT.

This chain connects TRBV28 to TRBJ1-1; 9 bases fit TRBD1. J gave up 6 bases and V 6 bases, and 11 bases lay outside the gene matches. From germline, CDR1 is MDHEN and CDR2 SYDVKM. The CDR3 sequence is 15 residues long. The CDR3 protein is CASSEQGARSPEAFF. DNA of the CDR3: TGTGCCAGCAGCGAACAGGGGGCGCGGTCCCCTGAAGCTTTCTTT.

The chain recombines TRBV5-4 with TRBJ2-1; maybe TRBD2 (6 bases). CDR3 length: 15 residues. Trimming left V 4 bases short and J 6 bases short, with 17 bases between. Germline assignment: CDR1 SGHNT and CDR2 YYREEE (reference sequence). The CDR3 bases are TGTGCCAGCAGCGGGTGGGACGGAGGGTCCAATGAGCAGTTCTTC. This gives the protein CASSGWDGGSNEQFF.

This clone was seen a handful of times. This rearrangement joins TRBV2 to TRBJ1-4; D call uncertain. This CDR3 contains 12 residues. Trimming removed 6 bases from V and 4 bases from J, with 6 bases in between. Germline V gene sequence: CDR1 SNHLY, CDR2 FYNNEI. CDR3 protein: CASRGDNEKLFF. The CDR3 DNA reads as TGTGCCAGCAGGGGAGATAATGAAAAACTGTTTTTT.

The CDR3 sequence is CASSGTVLSSSEAFF. CDR3 DNA sequence: TGTGCCAGCAGCGGGACAGTTCTGAGCTCATCTGAAGCTTTCTTT. The rearrangement links TRBV5-6 to TRBJ1-1, with 7 bases that match TRBD1. This CDR3 comprises 15 residues. CDR1 and CDR2 (germline): SGHDT, YYEEEE. J gave up 6 bases and V 4 bases, and 12 bases lay outside the gene matches.

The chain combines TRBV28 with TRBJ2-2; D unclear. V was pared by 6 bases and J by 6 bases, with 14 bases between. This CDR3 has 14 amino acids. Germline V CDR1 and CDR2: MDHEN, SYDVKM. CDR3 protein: CASRGISRAGELFF. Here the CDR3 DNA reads TGTGCCAGCAGGGGGATCAGTAGGGCCGGGGAGCTGTTTTTT.

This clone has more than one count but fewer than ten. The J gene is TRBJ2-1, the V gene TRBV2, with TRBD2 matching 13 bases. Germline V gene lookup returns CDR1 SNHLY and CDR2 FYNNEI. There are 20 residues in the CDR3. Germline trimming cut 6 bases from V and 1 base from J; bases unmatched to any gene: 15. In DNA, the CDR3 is TGTGCCAGCAGACAACGAGGGACTAGCGGGAACAGTTGGTCCTACAATGAGCAGTTCTTC. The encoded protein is CASRQRGTSGNSWSYNEQFF.

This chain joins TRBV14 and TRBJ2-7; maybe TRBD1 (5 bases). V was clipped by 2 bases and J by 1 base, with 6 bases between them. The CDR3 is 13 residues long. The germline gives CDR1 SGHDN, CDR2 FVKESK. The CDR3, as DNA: TGTGCCAGCAGCCAACAGGGTTCCTACGAGCAGTACTTC. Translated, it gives CASSQQGSYEQYF.

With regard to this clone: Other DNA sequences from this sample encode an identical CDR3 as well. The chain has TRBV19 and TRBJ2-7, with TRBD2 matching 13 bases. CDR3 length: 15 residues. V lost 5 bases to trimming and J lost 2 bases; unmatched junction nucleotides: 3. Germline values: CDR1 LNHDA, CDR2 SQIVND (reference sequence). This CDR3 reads CASSPGLAGTYEQYF. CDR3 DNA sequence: TGTGCCAGTAGTCCGGGACTAGCGGGGACCTACGAGCAGTACTTC.

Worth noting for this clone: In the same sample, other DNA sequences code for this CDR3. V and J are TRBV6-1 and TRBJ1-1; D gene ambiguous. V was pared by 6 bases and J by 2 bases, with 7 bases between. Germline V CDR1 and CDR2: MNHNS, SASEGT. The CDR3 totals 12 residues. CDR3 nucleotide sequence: TGTGCCAGCAGCCGGGAAAACACTGAAGCTTTCTTT. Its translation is CASSRENTEAFF.

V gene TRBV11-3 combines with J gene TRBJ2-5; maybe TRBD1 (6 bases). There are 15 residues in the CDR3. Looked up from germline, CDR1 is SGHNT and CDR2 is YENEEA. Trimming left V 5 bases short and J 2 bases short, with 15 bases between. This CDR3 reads CASSGLGHGQETQYF. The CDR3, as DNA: TGTGCCAGCAGCGGACTGGGACACGGTCAAGAGACCCAGTACTTC.

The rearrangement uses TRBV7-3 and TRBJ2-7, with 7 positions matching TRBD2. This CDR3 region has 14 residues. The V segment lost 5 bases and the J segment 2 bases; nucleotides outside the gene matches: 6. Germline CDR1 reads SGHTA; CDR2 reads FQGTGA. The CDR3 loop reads CASSARTSTYEQYF. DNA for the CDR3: TGTGCCAGCAGCGCCCGGACTAGTACCTACGAGCAGTACTTC.

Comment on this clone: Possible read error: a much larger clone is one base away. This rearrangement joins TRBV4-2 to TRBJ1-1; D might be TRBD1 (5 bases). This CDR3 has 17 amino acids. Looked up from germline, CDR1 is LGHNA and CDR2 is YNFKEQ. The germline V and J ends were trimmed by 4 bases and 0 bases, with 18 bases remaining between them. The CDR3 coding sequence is TGTGCCAGCAGCCCTCCGATAGGGGCTACGATGAACACTGAAGCTTTCTTT. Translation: CASSPPIGATMNTEAFF.

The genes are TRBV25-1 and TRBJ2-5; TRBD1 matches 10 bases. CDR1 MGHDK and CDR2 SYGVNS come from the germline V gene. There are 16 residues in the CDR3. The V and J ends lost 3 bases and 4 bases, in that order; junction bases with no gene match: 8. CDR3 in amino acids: CASSDPRTGGSETQYF. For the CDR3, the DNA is TGTGCCAGCAGTGACCCGCGGACAGGGGGGTCAGAGACCCAGTACTTC. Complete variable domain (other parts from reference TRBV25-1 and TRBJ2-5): EADIYQTPRYLVIGTGKKITLECSQTMGHDKMYWYQQDPGMELHLIHYSYGVNSTEKGDLSSESTVSRIRTEHFPLTLESARPSHTSQYLCASSDPRTGGSETQYFGPGTRLLVL.

The CDR3 here is CASSSLTGGSYNEQFF. The CDR3 coding sequence is TGCGCCAGCAGCTCCTTGACCGGGGGCTCCTACAATGAGCAGTTCTTC. The chain has TRBV5-1 and TRBJ2-1; TRBD2 might be the D (6 bases). The CDR3 has 16 residues. The germline V and J ends were trimmed by 3 bases and 0 bases, with 13 bases remaining between them. Germline V gene data show CDR1 as SGHRS and CDR2 as YFSETQ.

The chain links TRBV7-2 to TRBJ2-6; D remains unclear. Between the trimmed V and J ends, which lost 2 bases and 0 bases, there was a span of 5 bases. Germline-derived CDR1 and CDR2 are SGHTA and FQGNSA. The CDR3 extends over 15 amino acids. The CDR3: CASSLKGSGANVLTF. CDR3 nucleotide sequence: TGTGCCAGCAGCTTAAAAGGCTCTGGGGCCAACGTCCTGACTTTC.

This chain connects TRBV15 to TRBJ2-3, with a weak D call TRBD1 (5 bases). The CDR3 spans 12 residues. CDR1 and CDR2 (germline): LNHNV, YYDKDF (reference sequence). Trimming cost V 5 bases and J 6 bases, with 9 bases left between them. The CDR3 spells CATSRYRDTQYF. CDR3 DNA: TGTGCCACCAGCCGTTACAGGGATACGCAGTATTTT.

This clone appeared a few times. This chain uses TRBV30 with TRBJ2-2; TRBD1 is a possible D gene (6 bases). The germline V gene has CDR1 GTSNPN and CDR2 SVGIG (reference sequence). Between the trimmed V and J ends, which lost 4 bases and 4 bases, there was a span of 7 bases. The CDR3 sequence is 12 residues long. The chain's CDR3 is CAWNRATGELFF. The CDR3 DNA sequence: TGTGCCTGGAACAGGGCCACCGGGGAGCTGTTTTTT.

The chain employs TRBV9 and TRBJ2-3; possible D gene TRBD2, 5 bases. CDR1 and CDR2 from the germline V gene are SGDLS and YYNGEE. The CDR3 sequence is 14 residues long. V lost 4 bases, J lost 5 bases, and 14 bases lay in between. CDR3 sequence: CASSRQTRLDTQYF. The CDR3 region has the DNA TGTGCCAGCAGCCGACAAACTAGGTTAGATACGCAGTATTTT.

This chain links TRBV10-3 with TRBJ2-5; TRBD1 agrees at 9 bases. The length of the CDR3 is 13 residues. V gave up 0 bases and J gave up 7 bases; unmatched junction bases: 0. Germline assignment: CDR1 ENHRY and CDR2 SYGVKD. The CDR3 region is CAISESDRGTQYF. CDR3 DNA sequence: TGTGCCATCAGTGAGTCGGACAGGGGGACCCAGTACTTC.

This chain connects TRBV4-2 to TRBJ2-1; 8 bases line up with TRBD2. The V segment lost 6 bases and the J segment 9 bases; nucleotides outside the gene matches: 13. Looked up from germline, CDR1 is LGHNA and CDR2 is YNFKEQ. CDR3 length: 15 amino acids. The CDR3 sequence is CASRIPGGSIGEQFF. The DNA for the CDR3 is TGTGCCAGCAGGATCCCGGGGGGGAGCATAGGTGAGCAGTTCTTC.

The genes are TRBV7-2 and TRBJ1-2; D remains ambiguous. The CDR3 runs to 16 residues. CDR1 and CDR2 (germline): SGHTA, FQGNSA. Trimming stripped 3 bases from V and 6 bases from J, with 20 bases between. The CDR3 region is CASSLYGEVSPHGYTF. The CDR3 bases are TGTGCCAGCAGCTTGTACGGGGAGGTTTCTCCCCATGGCTACACCTTC.

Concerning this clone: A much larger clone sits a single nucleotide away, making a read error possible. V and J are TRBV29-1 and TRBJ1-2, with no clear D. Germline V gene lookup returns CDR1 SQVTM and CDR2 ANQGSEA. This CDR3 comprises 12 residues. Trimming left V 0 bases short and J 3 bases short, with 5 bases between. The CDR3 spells CSVEDHYYGYTF. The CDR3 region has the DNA TGCAGCGTTGAAGACCATTACTATGGCTACACCTTC.

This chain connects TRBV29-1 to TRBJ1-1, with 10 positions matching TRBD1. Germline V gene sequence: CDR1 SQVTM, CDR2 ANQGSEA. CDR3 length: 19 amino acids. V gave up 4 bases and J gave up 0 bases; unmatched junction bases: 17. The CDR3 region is CSVGGTGVVRLTMNTEAFF. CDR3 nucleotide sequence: TGCAGCGTTGGGGGGACAGGGGTTGTAAGATTAACGATGAACACTGAAGCTTTCTTT.

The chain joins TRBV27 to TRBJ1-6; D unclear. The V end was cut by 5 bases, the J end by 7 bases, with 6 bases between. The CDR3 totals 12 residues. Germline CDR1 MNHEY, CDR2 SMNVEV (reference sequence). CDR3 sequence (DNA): TGTGCCAGCAGTCTCTTAAATTCACCCCTCCACTTT. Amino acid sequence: CASSLLNSPLHF.

The CDR3, as DNA: TGTGCCATCAGCCCTGGGGGTGATCAAGAGACCCAGTACTTC. It specifies CAISPGGDQETQYF. The chain recombines TRBV10-3 with TRBJ2-5, with D perhaps given as TRBD1 or TRBD2 (5 bases each). This CDR3 contains 14 residues. Germline V CDR1 and CDR2: ENHRY, SYGVKD. The ends were cut back, 6 bases at V and 2 bases at J, with 13 bases in the middle.